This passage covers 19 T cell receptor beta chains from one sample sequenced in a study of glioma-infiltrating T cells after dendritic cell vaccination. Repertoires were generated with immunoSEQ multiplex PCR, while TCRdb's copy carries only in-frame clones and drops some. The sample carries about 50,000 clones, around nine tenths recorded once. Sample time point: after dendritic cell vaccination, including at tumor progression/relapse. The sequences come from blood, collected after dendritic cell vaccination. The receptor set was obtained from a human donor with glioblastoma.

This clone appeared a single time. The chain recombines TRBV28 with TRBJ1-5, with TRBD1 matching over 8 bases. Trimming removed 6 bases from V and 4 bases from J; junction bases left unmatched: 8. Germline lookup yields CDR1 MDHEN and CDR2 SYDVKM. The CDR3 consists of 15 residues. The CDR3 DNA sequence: TGTGCCAGCAGGTCACAGGGGGGGACGAATCAGCCCCAGCATTTT. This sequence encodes CASRSQGGTNQPQHF.

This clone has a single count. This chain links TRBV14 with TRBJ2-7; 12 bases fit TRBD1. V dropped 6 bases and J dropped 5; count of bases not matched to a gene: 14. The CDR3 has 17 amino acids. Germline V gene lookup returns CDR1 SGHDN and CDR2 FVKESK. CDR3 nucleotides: TGTGCCAGCAGTCAATTGCCGGGACAGGGGGCCTTCCACGAGCAGTACTTC. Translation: CASSQLPGQGAFHEQYF.

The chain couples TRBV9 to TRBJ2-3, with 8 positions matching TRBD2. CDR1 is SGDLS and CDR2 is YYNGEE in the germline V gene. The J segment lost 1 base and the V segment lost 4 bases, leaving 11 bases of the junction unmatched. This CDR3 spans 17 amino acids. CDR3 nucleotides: TGTGCCAGCAGCCCCACGATTCGGGAGGGGGGCACAGATACGCAGTATTTT. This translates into CASSPTIREGGTDTQYF.

CDR3 amino acids: CASSIPNSGANVLTF. As DNA, the CDR3 is TGTGCCAGTAGTATCCCAAACTCTGGGGCCAACGTCCTGACTTTC. This chain connects TRBV19 to TRBJ2-6; unclear D gene. The length of the CDR3 is 15 residues. Germline V lookup: CDR1 LNHDA, CDR2 SQIVND (reference sequence). V lost 3 bases to trimming and J lost 0 bases, with 6 bases between them. Full variable domain (rest looked up from reference TRBV19 and TRBJ2-6): DGGITQSPKYLFRKEGQNVTLSCEQNLNHDAMYWYRQDPGQGLRLIYYSQIVNDFQKGDIAEGYSVSREKKESFPLTVTSAQKNPTAFYLCASSIPNSGANVLTFGAGSRLTVL.

CDR3 sequence: CASSHHLRGFRSPFF. The CDR3 DNA sequence: TGTGCCAGCAGTCACCACCTACGAGGTTTCCGAAGTCCTTTCTTT. The rearrangement joins TRBV6-5 to TRBJ1-1; D unresolved. V was trimmed by 5 bases and J by 12 bases, leaving 25 bases between them. The CDR3 has 15 amino acids. The V gene's germline CDR1 is MNHEY and CDR2 SVGAGI.

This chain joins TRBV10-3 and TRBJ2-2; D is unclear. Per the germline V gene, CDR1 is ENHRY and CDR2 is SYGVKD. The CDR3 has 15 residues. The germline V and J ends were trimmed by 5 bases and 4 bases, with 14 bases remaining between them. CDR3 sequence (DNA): TGTGCCATCAGTCGGTCACGCGGTCCCACCGGGGAGCTGTTTTTT. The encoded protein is CAISRSRGPTGELFF.

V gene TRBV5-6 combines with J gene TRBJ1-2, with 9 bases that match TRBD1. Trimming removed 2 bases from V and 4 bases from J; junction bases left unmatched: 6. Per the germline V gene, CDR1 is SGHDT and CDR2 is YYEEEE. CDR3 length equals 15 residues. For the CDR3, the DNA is TGTGCCAGCAGCTTAGCCGGGACAGGGAGCTATGGCTACACCTTC. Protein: CASSLAGTGSYGYTF.

The CDR3 nucleotides are TGTGCCAGCTCACCAACGGCGGGGGGCTTCACAGATACGCAGTATTTT. Its protein product is CASSPTAGGFTDTQYF. The V gene is TRBV18, the J gene TRBJ2-3, with 8 positions matching TRBD2. The CDR3 consists of 16 residues. Germline assignment: CDR1 KGHSH and CDR2 LQKENI. The junction had 6 bases not matched to a gene; V was cut back by 2 bases and J by 2 bases.

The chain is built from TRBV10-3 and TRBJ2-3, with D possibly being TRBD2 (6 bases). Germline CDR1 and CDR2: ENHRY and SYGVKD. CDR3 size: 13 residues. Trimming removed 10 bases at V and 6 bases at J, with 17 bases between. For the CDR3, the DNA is TGTGCCACCCGGGGGTGGGGGAACGATACGCAGTATTTT. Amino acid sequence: CATRGWGNDTQYF.

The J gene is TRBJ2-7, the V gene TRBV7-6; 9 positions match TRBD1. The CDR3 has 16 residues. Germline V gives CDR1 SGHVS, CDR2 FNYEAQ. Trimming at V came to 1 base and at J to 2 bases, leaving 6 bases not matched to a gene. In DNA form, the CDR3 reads TGTGCCAGCAGCTTAGGGGTAGGACAGGGGACCTACGAGCAGTACTTC. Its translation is CASSLGVGQGTYEQYF.

The CDR3: CASSLGTGEGETQYF. The CDR3 DNA sequence: TGTGCCAGCAGCTTAGGGACAGGGGAAGGTGAGACCCAGTACTTC. The J gene is TRBJ2-5, the V gene TRBV5-4, with 10 positions matching TRBD1. The trim removed 2 bases at V and 5 bases at J, leaving 6 bases unmatched. The CDR3 has 15 amino acids. CDR1 SGHNT and CDR2 YYREEE come from the germline V gene (reference sequence).

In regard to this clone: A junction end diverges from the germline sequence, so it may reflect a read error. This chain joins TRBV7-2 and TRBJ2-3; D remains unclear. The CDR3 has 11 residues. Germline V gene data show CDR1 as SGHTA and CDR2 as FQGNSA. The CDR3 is CASSPTNTQYF. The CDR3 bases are TGTGCCAGCAGCCCCACAAATACGCAGTATTTT.

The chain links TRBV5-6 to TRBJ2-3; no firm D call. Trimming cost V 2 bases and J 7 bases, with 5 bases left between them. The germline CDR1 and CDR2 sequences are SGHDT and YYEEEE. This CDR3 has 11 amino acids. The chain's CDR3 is CASSFSYTQYF. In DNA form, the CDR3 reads TGTGCCAGCAGCTTCTCCTATACGCAGTATTTT.

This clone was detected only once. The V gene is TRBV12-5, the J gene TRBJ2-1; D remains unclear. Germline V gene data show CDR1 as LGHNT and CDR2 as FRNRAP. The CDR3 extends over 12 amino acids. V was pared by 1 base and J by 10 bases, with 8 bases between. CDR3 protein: CASGLGYSEQFF. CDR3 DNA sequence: TGTGCTAGTGGTTTGGGCTATAGCGAGCAGTTCTTC.

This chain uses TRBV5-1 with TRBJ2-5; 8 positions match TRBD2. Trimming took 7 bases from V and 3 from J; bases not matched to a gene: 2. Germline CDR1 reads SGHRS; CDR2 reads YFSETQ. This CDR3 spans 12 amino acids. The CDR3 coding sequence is TGCGCCAGCCGGCGGGAGGAAGAGACCCAGTACTTC. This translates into CASRREEETQYF.

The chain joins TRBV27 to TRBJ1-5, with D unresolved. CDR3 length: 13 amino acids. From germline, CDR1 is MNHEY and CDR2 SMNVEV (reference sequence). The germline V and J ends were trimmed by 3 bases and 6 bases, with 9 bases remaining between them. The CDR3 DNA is TGTGCCAGCAGTTTGAAGTATAGTCAGCCCCAGCATTTT. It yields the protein CASSLKYSQPQHF.

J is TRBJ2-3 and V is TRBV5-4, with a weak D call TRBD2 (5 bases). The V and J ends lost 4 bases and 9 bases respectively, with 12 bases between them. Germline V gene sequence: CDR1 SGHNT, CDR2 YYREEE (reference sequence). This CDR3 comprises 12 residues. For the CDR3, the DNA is TGTGCCAGCAGCGCGGACTCTGTAACGCAGTATTTT. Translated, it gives CASSADSVTQYF.

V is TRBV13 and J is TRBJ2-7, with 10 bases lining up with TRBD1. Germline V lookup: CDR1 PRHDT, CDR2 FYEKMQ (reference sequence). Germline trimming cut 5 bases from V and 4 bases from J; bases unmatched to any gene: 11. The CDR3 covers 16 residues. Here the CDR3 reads CASSGSGTGAVYEQYF. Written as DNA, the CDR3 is TGTGCCAGCAGCGGGTCCGGGACAGGGGCTGTTTACGAGCAGTACTTC.

CDR3 DNA: TGTGCCAGCAGCCGGATAGCGGGAGGGAACTTCTACGAGCAGTACTTC. Protein product: CASSRIAGGNFYEQYF. The chain uses TRBV7-9 and TRBJ2-7, with 11 nucleotides matching TRBD2. Germline V gene lookup returns CDR1 SEHNR and CDR2 FQNEAQ (reference sequence). V lost 5 bases, J lost 3 bases, and 9 bases stayed unmatched. The CDR3 has 16 amino acids.